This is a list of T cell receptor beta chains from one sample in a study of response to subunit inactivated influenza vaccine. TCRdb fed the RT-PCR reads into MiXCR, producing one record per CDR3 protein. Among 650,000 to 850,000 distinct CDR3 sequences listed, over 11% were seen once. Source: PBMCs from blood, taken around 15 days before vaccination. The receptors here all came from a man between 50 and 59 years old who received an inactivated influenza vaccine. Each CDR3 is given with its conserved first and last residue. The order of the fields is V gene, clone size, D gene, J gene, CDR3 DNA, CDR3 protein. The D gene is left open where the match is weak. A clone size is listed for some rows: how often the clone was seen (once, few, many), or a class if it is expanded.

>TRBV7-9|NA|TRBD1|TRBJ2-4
TGTGCCAGCAGCCCAGGACAGGGAAGCATTCAGTACTTC
CASSPGQGSIQYF
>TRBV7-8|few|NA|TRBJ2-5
TGTGCCAGCAGCTTAGCGGCAGTAGCTCAAGAGACCCAGTACTTC
CASSLAAVAQETQYF
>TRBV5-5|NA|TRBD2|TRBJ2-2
TGTGCCAGCAGCCCGGGGGGGCCGGGGACCGGGGAGCTGTTTTTT
CASSPGGPGTGELFF
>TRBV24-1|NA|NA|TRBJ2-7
TGTGCCACCAGTGATTTGCAAAGGGGCGAGCAGTACTTC
CATSDLQRGEQYF
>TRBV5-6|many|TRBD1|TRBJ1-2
TGTGCCAGCAGAGAGGGACAGACTTACTATGGCTACACCTTC
CASREGQTYYGYTF
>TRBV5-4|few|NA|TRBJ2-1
TGTGCCAGCAGCCCCCGTAGGGCGACAACCTACAATGAGCAGTTCTTC
CASSPRRATTYNEQFF
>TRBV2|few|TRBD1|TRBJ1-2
TGTGCCACCGGGACAGCCCACTATGGCTACACCTTC
CATGTAHYGYTF
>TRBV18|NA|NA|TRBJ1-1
TGTGCCAGCTCACCAACCCGAAACACTGAAGCTTTCTTT
CASSPTRNTEAFF
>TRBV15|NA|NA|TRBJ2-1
TGTGCCACCAGCACTCTTAGGGGGACAAGCGGGGATTACAATGAGCAGTTCTTC
CATSTLRGTSGDYNEQFF
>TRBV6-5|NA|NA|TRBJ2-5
TGTGCCAGCAGTTACGGAGGAATCCAAGAGACCCAGTACTTC
CASSYGGIQETQYF
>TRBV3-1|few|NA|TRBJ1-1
TGTGCCAGCAGGAGTAACTTACAGGGACACGCTGAAGCTTTCTTT
CASRSNLQGHAEAFF
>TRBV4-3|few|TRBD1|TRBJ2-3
TGCGCCAGCAGCCACCGGGACAGGGTCGAAGATACGCAGTATTTT
CASSHRDRVEDTQYF
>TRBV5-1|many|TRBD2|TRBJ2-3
TGCGCCAGCAGCTTACACAGCGGGGGGCGCACAGATACGCAGTATTTT
CASSLHSGGRTDTQYF
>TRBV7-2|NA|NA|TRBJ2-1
TGTGCCAGCAGCTTAGATATCTATGAGCAGTTCTTC
CASSLDIYEQFF
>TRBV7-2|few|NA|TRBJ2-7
TGTGCCAGCAGTAGTGTGGGGCGGGGCTACGAGCAGTACTTC
CASSSVGRGYEQYF
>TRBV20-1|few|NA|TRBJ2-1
TGCAGTGCTGGTCTAGGTAGCGCACCTGAGCAGTTCTTC
CSAGLGSAPEQFF
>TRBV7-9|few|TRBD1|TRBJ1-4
TGTGCCAGCAGCTTCTCCGGGACAGCAACTAATGAAAAACTGTTTTTT
CASSFSGTATNEKLFF
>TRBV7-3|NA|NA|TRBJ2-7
TGTGCCAGCAGCTTAACAGGGTCGAGCGAGCAGTACTTC
CASSLTGSSEQYF
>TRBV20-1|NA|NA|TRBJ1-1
TGCAGTGCTAGAAATCACATGAACACTGAAGCTTTCTTT
CSARNHMNTEAFF
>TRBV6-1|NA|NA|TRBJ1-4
TGTGCCAGCAGTCGCGGGGTTGCGGGGCGAAGCGAAAAACTGTTTTTT
CASSRGVAGRSEKLFF
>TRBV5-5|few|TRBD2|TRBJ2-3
TGTGCCAGCAGCCTGGAAGCGGGAGACGCAGATACGCAGTATTTT
CASSLEAGDADTQYF
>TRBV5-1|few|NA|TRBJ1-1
TGCGCCAGCAGCGAATCGGGACCGAGCATCTCAATGAACACTGAAGCTTTCTTT
CASSESGPSISMNTEAFF
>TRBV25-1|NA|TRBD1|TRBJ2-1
TGTGCCAGCAGTGCGGACAGGGGTGGCTACAATGAGCAGTTCTTC
CASSADRGGYNEQFF
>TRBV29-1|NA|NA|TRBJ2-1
TGCAGCGTTGAGTTGGGGGCCAGACCCAATGAGCAGTTCTTC
CSVELGARPNEQFF
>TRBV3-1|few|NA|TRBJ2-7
TGTGCCAGCAGCCAAGTTTCGGGCTACGAGCAGTACTTC
CASSQVSGYEQYF
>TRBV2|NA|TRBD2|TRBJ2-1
TGTGCCAGCGAGGGACTAGCGGCAAGCTCCTACAATGAGCAGTTCTTC
CASEGLAASSYNEQFF